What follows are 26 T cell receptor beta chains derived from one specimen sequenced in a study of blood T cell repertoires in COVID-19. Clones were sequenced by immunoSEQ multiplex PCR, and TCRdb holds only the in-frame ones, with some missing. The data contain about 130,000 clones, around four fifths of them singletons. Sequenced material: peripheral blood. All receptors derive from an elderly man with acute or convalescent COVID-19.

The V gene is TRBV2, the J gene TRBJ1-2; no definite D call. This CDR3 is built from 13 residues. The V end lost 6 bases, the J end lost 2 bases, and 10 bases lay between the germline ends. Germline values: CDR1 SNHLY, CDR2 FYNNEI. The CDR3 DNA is TGTGCCAGCAGATCCGACAAGAACTATGGCTACACCTTC. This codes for CASRSDKNYGYTF.

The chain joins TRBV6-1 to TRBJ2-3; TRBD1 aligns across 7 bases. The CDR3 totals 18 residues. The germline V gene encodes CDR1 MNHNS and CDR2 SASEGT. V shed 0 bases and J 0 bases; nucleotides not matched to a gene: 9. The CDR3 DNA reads TGTGCCAGCAGTGAAGCCGGGGTGAGGGGGCGCAGCACAGATACGCAGTATTTT. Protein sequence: CASSEAGVRGRSTDTQYF.

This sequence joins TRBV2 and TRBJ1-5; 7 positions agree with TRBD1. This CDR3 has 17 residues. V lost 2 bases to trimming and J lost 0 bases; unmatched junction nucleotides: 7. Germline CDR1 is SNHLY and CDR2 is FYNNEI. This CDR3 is CASSERGQTYSNQPQHF. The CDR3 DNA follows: TGTGCCAGCAGTGAACGGGGACAGACATATAGCAATCAGCCCCAGCATTTT.

The CDR3 bases are TGTGCCAGCAGCGGACAGGGGCGAAACGAGCAGTACTTC. Amino acid sequence: CASSGQGRNEQYF. The chain couples TRBV2 to TRBJ2-7; 9 positions agree with TRBD1. The CDR3 has 13 residues. Germline V gene data show CDR1 as SNHLY and CDR2 as FYNNEI. V lost 6 bases to trimming and J lost 5 bases; unmatched junction nucleotides: 5. Full variable domain (missing parts from reference TRBV2 and TRBJ2-7): EPEVTQTPSHQVTQMGQEVILRCVPISNHLYFYWYRQILGQKVEFLVSFYNNEISEKSEIFDDQFSVERPDGSNFTLKIRSTKLEDSAMYFCASSGQGRNEQYFGPGTRLTVT.

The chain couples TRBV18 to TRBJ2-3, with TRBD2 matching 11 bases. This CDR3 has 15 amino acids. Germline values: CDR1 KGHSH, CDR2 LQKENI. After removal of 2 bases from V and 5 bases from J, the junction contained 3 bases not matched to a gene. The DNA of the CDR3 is TGTGCCAGCTCACCAGAGGGACTAGCGGTAGATACGCAGTATTTT. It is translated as CASSPEGLAVDTQYF.

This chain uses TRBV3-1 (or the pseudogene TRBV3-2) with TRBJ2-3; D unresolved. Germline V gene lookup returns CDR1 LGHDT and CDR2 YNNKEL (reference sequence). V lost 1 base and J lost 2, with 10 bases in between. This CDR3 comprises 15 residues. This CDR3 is CASSQGGAFTDTQYF. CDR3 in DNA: TGTGCCAGCAGCCAAGGCGGAGCCTTCACAGATACGCAGTATTTT.

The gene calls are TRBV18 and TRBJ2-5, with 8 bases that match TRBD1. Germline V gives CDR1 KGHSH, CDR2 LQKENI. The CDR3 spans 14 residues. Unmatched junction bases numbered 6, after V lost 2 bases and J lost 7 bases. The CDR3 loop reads CASSPGTGEVTQYF. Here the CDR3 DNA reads TGTGCCAGCTCACCAGGGACAGGTGAAGTGACCCAGTACTTC.

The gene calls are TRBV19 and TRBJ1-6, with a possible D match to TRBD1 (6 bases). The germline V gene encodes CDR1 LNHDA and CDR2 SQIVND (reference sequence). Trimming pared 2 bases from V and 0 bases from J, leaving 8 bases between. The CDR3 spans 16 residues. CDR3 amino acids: CASSIQGISYNSPLHF. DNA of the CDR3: TGTGCCAGTAGTATACAGGGGATCTCCTATAATTCACCCCTCCACTTT.

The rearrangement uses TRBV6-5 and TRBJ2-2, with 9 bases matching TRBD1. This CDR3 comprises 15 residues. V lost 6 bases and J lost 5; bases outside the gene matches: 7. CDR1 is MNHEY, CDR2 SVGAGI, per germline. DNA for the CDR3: TGTGCCAGCAGACCGGGACAGGGTCTAACCGGGGAGCTGTTTTTT. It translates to CASRPGQGLTGELFF.

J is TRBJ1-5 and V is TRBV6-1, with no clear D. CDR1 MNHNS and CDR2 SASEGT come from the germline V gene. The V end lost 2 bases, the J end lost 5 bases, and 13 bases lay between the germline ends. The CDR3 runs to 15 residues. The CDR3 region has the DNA TGTGCCAGCAGTGAACTCCTTCCACGGGATCAGCCCCAGCATTTT. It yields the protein CASSELLPRDQPQHF.

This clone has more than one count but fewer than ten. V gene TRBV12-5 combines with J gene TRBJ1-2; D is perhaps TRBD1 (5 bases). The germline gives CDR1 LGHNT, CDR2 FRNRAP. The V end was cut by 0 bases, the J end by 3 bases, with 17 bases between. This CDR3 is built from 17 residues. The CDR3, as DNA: TGTGCTAGTGGTTTGGTGAGCCTGACAGACCCCCACTATGGCTACACCTTC. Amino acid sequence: CASGLVSLTDPHYGYTF.

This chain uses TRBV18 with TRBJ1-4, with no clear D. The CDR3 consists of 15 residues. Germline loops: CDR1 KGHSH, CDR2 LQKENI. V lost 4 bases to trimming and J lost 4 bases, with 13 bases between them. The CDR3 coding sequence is TGTGCCAGCTCACGTAATCCTATTAATAATGAAAAACTGTTTTTT. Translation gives CASSRNPINNEKLFF.

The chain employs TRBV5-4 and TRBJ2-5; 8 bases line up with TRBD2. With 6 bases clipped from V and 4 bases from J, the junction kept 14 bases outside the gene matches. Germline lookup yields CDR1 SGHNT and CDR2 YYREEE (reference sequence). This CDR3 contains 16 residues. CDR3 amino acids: CASTRDGGARIETQYF. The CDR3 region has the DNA TGTGCCAGCACCCGAGACGGGGGGGCCAGGATAGAGACCCAGTACTTC.

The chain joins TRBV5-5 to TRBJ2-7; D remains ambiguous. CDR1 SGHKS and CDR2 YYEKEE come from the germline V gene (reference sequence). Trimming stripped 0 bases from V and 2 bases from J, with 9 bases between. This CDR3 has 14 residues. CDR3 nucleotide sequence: TGTGCCAGCAGCTTGGGGCAGGCCGCCTACGAGCAGTACTTC. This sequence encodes CASSLGQAAYEQYF.

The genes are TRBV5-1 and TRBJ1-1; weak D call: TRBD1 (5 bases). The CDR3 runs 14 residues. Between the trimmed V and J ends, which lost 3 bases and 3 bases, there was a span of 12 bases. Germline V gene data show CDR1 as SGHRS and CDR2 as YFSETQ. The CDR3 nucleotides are TGCGCCAGCAGCTCAGGGTTTTTTGACACTGAAGCTTTCTTT. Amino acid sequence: CASSSGFFDTEAFF.

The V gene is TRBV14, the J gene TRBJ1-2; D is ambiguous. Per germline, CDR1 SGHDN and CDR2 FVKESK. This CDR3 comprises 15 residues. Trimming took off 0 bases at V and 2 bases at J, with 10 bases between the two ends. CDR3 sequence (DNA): TGTGCCAGCAGCCAAGATGTGAGGCCGAACTATGGCTACACCTTC. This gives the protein CASSQDVRPNYGYTF.

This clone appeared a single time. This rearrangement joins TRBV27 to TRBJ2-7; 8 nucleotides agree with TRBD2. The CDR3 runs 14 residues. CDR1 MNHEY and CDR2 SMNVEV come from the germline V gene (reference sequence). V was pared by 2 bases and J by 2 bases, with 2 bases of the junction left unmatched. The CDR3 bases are TGTGCCAGCAGTTTACGGCGGGGGGCCTACGAGCAGTACTTC. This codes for CASSLRRGAYEQYF.

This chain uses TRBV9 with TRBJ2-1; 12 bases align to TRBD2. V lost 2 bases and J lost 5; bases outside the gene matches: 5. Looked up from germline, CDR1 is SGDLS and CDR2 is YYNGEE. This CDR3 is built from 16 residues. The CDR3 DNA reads TGTGCCAGCAGCGTCCTAGCGGGGGGGTCCCACAATGAGCAGTTCTTC. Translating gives CASSVLAGGSHNEQFF. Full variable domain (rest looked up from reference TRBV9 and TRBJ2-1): DSGVTQTPKHLITATGQRVTLRCSPRSGDLSVYWYQQSLDQGLQFLIQYYNGEERAKGNILERFSAQQFPDLHSELNLSSLELGDSALYFCASSVLAGGSHNEQFFGPGTRLTVL.

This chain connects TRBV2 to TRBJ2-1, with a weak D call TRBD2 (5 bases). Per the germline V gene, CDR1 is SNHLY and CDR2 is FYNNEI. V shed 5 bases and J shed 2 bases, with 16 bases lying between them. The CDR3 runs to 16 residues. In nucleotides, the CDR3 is TGTGCCAGCAGTCAAAGGTTGGCGGGTGCCTACAATGAGCAGTTCTTC. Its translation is CASSQRLAGAYNEQFF.

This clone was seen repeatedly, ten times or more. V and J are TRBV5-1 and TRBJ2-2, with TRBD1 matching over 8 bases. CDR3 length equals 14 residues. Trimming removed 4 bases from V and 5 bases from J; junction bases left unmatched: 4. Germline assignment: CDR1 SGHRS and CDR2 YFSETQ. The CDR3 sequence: CASSKGQETGELFF. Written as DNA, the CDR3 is TGCGCCAGCAGCAAGGGACAGGAGACCGGGGAGCTGTTTTTT.

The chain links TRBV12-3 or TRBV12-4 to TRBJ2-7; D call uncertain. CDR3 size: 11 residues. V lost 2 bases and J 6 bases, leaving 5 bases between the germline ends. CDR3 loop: CASSLLAEQYF. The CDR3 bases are TGTGCCAGCAGTTTATTAGCCGAGCAGTACTTC.

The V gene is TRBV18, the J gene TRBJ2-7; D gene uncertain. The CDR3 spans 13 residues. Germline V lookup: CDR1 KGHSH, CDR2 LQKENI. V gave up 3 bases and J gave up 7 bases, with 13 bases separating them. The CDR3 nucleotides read TGTGCCAGCTCACCCGCGCTCCTAGAAGAGCAGTACTTC. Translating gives CASSPALLEEQYF.

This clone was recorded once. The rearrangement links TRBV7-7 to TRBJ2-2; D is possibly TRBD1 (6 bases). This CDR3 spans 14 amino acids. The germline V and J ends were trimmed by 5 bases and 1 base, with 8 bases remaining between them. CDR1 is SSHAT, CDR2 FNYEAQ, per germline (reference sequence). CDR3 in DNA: TGTGCCAGCAGCAGGGGGTGGAACACCGGGGAGCTGTTTTTT. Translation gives CASSRGWNTGELFF.

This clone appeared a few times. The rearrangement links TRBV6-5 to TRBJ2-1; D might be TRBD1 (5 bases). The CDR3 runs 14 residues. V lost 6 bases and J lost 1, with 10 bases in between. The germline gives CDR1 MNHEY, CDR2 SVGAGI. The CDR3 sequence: CASRLDSSYNEQFF. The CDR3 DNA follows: TGTGCCAGCAGACTTGACAGTTCCTACAATGAGCAGTTCTTC.

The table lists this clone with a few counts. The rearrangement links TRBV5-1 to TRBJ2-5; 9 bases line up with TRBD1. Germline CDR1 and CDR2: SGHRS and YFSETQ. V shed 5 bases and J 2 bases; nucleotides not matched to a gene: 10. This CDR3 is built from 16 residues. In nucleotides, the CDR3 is TGCGCCAGCAGTCAGGGGACAGGGAGCAAGCAAGAGACCCAGTACTTC. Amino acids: CASSQGTGSKQETQYF.

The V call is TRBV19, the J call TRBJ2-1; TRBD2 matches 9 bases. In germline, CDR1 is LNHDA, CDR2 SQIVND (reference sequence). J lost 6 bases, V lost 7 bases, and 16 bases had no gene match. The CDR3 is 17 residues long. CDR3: CASTPARGRGGFNEQFF. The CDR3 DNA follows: TGTGCCAGTACTCCCGCCCGGGGGCGGGGGGGTTTCAATGAGCAGTTCTTC.